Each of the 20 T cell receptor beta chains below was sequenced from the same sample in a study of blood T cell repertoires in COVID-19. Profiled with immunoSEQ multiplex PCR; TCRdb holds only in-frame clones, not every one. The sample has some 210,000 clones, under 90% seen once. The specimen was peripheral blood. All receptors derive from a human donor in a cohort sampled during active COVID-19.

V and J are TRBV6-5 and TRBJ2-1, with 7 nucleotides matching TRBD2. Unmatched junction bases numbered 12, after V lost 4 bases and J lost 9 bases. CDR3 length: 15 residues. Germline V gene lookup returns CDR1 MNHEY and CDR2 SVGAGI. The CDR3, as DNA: TGTGCCAGCAGTTCCTTAGCGGGTCAGTGGAGTGAGCAGTTCTTC. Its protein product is CASSSLAGQWSEQFF.

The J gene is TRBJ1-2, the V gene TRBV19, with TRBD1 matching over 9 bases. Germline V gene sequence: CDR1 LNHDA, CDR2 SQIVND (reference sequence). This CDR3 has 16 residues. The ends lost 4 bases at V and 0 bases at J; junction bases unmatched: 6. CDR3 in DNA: TGTGCCAGTAGTACGGGGACAGGGCAGCCTAACTATGGCTACACCTTC. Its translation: CASSTGTGQPNYGYTF.

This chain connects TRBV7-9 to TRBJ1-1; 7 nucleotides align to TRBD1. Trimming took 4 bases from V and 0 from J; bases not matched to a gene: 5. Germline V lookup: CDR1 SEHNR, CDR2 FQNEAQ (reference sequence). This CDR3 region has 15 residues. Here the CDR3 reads CASSSDRAVNTEAFF. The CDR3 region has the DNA TGTGCCAGCAGCTCCGACAGGGCGGTGAACACTGAAGCTTTCTTT.

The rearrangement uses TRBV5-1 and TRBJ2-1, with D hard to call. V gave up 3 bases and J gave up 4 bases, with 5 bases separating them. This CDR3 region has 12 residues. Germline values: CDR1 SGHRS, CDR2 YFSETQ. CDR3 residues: CASSSNYNEQFF. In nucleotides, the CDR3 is TGCGCCAGCAGCTCTAATTACAATGAGCAGTTCTTC.

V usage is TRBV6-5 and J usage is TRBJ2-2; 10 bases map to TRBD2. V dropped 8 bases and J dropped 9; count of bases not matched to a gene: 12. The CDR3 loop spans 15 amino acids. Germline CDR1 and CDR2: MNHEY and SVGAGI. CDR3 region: CASASGGPGGRELFF. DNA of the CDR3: TGTGCCAGCGCTAGCGGGGGCCCAGGGGGCAGGGAGCTGTTTTTT.

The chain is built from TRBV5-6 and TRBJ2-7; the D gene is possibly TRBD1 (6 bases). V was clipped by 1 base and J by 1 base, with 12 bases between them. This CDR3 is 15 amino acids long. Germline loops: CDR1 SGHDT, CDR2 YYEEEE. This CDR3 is CASSLYQGWSYEQYF. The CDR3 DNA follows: TGTGCCAGCAGCTTGTACCAGGGGTGGTCCTACGAGCAGTACTTC.

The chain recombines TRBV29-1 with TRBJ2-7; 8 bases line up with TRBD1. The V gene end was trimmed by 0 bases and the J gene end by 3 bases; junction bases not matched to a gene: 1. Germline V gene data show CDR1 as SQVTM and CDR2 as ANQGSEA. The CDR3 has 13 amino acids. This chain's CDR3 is CSVEDDRGYEQYF. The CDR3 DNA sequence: TGCAGCGTTGAAGATGACAGGGGCTACGAGCAGTACTTC.

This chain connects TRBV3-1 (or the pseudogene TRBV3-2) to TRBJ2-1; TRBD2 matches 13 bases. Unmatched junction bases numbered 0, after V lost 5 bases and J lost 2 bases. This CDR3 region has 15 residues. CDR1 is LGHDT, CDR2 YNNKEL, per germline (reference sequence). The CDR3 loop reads CASSGTSGTYNEQFF. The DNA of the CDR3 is TGTGCCAGCAGCGGGACTAGCGGGACCTACAATGAGCAGTTCTTC.

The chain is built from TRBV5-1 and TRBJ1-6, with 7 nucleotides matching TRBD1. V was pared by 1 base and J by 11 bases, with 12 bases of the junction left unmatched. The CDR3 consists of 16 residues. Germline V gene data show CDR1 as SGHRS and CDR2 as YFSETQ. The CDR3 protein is CASSLYSGTDVAPLHF. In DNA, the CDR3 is TGCGCCAGCAGCTTGTACTCCGGGACAGATGTTGCACCCCTCCACTTT.

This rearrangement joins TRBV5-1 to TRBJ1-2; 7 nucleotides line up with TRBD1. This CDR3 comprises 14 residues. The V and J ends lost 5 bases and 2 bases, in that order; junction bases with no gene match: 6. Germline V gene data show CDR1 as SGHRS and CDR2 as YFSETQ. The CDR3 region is CASRTVGQNYGYTF. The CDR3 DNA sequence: TGCGCCAGCAGAACCGTGGGACAGAACTATGGCTACACCTTC.

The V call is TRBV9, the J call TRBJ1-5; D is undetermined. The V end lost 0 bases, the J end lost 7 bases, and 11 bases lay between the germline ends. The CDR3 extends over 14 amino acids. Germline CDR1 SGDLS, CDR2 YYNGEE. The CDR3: CASSVGIGDQPQHF. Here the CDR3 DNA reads TGTGCCAGCAGCGTAGGAATTGGAGACCAGCCCCAGCATTTT.

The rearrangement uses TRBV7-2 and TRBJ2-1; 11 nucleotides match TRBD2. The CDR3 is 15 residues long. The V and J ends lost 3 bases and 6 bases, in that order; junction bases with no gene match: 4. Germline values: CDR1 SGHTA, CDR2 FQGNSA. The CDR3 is CASSFSGRAGNEQFF. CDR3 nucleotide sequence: TGTGCCAGCAGCTTTAGCGGGAGGGCGGGCAATGAGCAGTTCTTC.

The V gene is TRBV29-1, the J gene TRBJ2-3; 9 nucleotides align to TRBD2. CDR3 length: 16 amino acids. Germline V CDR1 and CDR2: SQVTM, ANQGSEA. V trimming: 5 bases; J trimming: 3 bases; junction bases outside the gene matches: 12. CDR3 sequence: CSVRGLAKGTTDTQYF. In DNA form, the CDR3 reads TGCAGCGTTCGGGGACTAGCCAAAGGAACTACAGATACGCAGTATTTT.

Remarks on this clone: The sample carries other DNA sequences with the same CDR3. Here the CDR3 reads CASSYSRGAGELFF. Written as DNA, the CDR3 is TGTGCCAGCAGTTACTCCAGGGGGGCCGGGGAGCTGTTTTTT. V is TRBV6-5 and J is TRBJ2-2; TRBD1 might be the D (7 bases). Between the trimmed V and J ends, which lost 0 bases and 6 bases, there was a span of 8 bases. This CDR3 region has 14 residues. The germline CDR1 and CDR2 sequences are MNHEY and SVGAGI.

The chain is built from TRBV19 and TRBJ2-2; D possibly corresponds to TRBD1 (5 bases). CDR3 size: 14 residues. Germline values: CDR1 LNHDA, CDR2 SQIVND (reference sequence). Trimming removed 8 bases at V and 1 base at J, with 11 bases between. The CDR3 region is CASLRQLNTGELFF. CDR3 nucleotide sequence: TGTGCCAGTCTCAGACAGTTGAACACCGGGGAGCTGTTTTTT.

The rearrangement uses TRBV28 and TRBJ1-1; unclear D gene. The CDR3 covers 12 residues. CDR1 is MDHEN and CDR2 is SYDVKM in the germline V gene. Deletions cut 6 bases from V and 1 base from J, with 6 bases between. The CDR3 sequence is CASSTGNTEAFF. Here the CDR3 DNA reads TGTGCCAGCAGCACGGGGAACACTGAAGCTTTCTTT.

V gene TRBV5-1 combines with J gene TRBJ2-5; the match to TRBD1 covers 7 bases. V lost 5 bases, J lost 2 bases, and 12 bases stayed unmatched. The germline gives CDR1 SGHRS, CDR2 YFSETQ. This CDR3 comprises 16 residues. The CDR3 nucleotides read TGCGCCAGCAGACCCGGGACAGTTATATCTCAAGAGACCCAGTACTTC. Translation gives CASRPGTVISQETQYF.

The CDR3 sequence: CASRDAGDEQFF. The CDR3 DNA reads TGTGCCAGCAGGGACGCGGGGGATGAGCAGTTCTTC. The V gene is TRBV12-3 or TRBV12-4, the J gene TRBJ2-1, with TRBD2 identical over 7 bases. This CDR3 comprises 12 residues. V lost 6 bases to trimming and J lost 8 bases; unmatched junction nucleotides: 4.

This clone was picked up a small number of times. CDR3: CASSQRVAGTGELFF. CDR3 DNA sequence: TGCGCCAGCAGCCAACGGGTGGCTGGAACCGGGGAGCTGTTTTTT. The chain has TRBV5-1 and TRBJ2-2; D uncertain. This CDR3 contains 15 residues. Germline V CDR1 and CDR2: SGHRS, YFSETQ. V lost 4 bases to trimming and J lost 5 bases, with 15 bases between them.

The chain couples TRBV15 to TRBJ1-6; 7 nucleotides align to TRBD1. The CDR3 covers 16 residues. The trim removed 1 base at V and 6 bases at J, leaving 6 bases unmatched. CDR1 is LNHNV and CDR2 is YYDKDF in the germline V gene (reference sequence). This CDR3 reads CATSRAPGQINSPLHF. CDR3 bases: TGTGCCACCAGCAGAGCACCGGGACAGATTAATTCACCCCTCCACTTT.